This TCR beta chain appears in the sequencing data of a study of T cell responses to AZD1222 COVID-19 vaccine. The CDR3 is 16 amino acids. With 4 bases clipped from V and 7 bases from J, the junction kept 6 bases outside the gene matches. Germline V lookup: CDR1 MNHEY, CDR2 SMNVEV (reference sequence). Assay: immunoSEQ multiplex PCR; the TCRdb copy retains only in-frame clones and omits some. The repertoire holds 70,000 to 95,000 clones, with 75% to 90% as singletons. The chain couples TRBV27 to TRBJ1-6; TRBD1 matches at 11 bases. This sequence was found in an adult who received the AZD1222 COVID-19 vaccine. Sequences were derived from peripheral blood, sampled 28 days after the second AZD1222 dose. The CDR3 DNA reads TGTGCCAGCAGTTACGGACAGGGGGCGTGGAATTCACCCCTCCACTTT. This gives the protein CASSYGQGAWNSPLHF.